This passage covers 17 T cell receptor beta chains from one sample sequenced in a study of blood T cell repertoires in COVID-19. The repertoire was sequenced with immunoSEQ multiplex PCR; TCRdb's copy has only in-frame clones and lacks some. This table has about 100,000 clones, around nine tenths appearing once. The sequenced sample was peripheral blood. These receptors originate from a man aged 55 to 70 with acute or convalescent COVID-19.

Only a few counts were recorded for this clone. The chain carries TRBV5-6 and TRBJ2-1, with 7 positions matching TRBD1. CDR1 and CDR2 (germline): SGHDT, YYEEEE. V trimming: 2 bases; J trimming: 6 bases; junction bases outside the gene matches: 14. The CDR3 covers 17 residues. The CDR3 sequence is CASSLPVTGVIANEQFF. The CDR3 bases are TGTGCCAGCAGCTTACCGGTAACAGGGGTGATCGCCAATGAGCAGTTCTTC. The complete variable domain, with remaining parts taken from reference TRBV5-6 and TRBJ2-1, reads DAGVTQSPTHLIKTRGQQVTLRCSPKSGHDTVSWYQQALGQGPQFIFQYYEEEERQRGNFPDRFSGHQFPNYSSELNVNALLLGDSALYLCASSLPVTGVIANEQFFGPGTRLTVL.

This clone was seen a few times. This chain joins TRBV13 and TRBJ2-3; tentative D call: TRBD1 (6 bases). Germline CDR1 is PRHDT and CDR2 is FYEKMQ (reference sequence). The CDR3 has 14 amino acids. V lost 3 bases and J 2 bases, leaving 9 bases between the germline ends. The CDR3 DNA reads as TGTGCCAGCAGCTTCACAGGGCCCACAGATACGCAGTATTTT. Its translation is CASSFTGPTDTQYF.

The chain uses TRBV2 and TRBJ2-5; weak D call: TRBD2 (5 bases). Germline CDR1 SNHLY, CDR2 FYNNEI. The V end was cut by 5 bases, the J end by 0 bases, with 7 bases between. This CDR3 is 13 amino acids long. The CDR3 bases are TGTGCCAGCAGTACCGGGAACCAAGAGACCCAGTACTTC. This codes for CASSTGNQETQYF. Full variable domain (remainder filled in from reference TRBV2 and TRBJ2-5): EPEVTQTPSHQVTQMGQEVILRCVPISNHLYFYWYRQILGQKVEFLVSFYNNEISEKSEIFDDQFSVERPDGSNFTLKIRSTKLEDSAMYFCASSTGNQETQYFGPGTRLLVL.

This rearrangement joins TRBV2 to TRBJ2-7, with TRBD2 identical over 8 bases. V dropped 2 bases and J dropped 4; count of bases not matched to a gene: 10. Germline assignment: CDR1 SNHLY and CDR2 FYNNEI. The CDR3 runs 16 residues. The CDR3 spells CASSEFALAEYYEQYF. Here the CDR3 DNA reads TGTGCCAGCAGTGAATTCGCACTAGCGGAGTATTACGAGCAGTACTTC.

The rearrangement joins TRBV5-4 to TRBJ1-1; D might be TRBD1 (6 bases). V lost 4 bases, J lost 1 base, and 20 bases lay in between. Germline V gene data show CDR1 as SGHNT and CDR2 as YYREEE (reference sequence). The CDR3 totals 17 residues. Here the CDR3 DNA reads TGTGCCAGCAGCCTGAGGGGGGGATGGGGAACGAACACTGAAGCTTTCTTT. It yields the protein CASSLRGGWGTNTEAFF.

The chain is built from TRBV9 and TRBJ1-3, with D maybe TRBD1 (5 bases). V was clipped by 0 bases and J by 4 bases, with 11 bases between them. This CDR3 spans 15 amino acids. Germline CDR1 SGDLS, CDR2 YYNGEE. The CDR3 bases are TGTGCCAGCAGCGTAGGGGGCCTGGGAGGAAACACCATATATTTT. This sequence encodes CASSVGGLGGNTIYF.

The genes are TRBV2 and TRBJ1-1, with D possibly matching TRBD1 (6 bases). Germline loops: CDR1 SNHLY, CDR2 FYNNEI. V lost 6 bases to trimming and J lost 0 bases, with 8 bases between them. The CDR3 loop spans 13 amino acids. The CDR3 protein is CASRGHLNTEAFF. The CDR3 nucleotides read TGTGCCAGCAGGGGACATTTGAACACTGAAGCTTTCTTT.

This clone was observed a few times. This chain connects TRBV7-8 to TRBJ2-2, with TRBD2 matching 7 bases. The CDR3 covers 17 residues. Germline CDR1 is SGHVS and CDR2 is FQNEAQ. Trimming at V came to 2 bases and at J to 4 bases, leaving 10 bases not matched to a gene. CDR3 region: CASSLRRAGAGTGELFF. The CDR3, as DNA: TGTGCCAGCAGCTTACGTAGGGCGGGAGCGGGCACCGGGGAGCTGTTTTTT.

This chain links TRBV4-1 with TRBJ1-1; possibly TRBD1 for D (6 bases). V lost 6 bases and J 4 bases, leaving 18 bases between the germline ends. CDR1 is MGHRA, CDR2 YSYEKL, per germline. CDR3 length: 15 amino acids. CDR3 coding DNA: TGCGCCAGCAGATCCCCGGGACACTTTACCACTGAAGCTTTCTTT. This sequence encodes CASRSPGHFTTEAFF.

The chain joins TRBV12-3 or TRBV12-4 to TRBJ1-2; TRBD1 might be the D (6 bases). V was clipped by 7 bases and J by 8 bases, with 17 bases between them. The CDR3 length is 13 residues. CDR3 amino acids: CASNPGTKGGYTF. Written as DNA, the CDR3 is TGTGCCAGCAACCCCGGGACAAAGGGCGGCTACACCTTC.

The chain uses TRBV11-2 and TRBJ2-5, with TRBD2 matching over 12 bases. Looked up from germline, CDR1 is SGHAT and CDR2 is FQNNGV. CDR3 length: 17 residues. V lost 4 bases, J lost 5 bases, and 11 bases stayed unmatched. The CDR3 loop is CASSYLLAGGPRETQYF. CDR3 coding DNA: TGTGCCAGCAGCTACCTCCTAGCGGGAGGGCCCAGGGAGACCCAGTACTTC.

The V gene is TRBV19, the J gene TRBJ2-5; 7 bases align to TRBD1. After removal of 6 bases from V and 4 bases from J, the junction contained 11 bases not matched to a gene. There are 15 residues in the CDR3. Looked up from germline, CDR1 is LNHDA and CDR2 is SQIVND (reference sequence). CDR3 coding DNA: TGTGCCAGTAGCGACCCCAGGGGGATCATAGAGACCCAGTACTTC. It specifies CASSDPRGIIETQYF.

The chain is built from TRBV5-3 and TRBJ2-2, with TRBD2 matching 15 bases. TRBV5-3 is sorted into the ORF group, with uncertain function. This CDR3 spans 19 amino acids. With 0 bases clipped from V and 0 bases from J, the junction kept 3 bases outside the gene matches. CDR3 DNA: TGTGCCAGAAGCTTGGACGGGACTAGCGGGGGGCCGAACACCGGGGAGCTGTTTTTT. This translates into CARSLDGTSGGPNTGELFF.

CDR3 bases: TGTGCCAGTAGCCAGGTGCCCGGTGGCTACACCTTC. It encodes CASSQVPGGYTF. The chain carries TRBV19 and TRBJ1-2, with D unclear. Germline-derived CDR1 and CDR2 are LNHDA and SQIVND (reference sequence). This CDR3 region has 12 residues. V shed 6 bases and J shed 7 bases, with 12 bases lying between them.

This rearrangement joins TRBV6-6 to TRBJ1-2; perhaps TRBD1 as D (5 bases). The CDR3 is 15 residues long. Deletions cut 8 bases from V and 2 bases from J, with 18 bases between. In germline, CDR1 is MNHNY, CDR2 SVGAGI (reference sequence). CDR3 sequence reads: CASLPPMTANYGYTF. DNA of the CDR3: TGTGCCAGCCTTCCACCCATGACAGCAAACTATGGCTACACCTTC.

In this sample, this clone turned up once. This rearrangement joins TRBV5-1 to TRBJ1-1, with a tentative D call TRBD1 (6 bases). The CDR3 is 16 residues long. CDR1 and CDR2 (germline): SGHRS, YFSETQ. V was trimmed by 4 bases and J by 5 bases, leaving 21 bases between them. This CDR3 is CASSLTGKGGYTEAFF. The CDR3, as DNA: TGCGCCAGCAGCCTGACTGGCAAGGGGGGGTATACTGAAGCTTTCTTT.

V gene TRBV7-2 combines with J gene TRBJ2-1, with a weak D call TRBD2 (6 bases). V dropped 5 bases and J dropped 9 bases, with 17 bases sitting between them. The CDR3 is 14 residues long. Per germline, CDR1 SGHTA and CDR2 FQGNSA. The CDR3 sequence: CASSPTPTSPEQFF. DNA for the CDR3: TGTGCCAGCAGCCCGACCCCTACTAGCCCTGAGCAGTTCTTC.